The 5 T cell receptor beta chains below all came from one sample that was sequenced in a study of cytomegalovirus exposure and HLA in healthy donors. This table comes from immunoSEQ multiplex PCR, and its TCRdb copy is limited to in-frame clones, with some not included. The sample shows roughly 300,000 clones, about 90% of them seen only once. Sequencing was performed on PBMCs. Receptors originate from a woman in her twenties or thirties in good health and CMV-seropositive.

This clone was recorded only once. The rearrangement uses TRBV2 and TRBJ2-5; TRBD1 matches at 8 bases. Germline CDR1 and CDR2: SNHLY and FYNNEI. The CDR3 length is 13 residues. V gave up 4 bases and J gave up 5 bases; unmatched junction bases: 3. CDR3 DNA: TGTGCCAGCAGTGGAGCAGGGGGCGAGACCCAGTACTTC. Its protein product is CASSGAGGETQYF.

This chain connects TRBV28 to TRBJ1-1, with no clear D. Per the germline V gene, CDR1 is MDHEN and CDR2 is SYDVKM. Between the trimmed V and J ends, which lost 2 bases and 6 bases, there was a span of 13 bases. The CDR3 extends over 14 amino acids. CDR3 residues: CASSLGRSGAEAFF. The DNA of the CDR3 is TGTGCCAGCAGTTTAGGAAGGAGTGGCGCTGAAGCTTTCTTT.

The J gene is TRBJ2-5, the V gene TRBV27; a possible D gene is TRBD2 (6 bases). V dropped 1 base and J dropped 0 bases, with 9 bases sitting between them. Germline CDR1 and CDR2: MNHEY and SMNVEV (reference sequence). The CDR3 sequence is 15 residues long. CDR3 DNA sequence: TGTGCCAGCAGTTTATTTCCGGGAGACCAAGAGACCCAGTACTTC. Translated: CASSLFPGDQETQYF.

The V call is TRBV27, the J call TRBJ2-1; D ambiguous. Germline CDR1 MNHEY, CDR2 SMNVEV (reference sequence). V lost 6 bases and J lost 0, with 6 bases in between. The CDR3 extends over 13 amino acids. The CDR3 DNA reads as TGTGCCAGCAGCCCTGGCTCCTACAATGAGCAGTTCTTC. Protein sequence: CASSPGSYNEQFF.

This chain uses TRBV27 with TRBJ2-7; TRBD2 aligns across 10 bases. The ends lost 2 bases at V and 0 bases at J; junction bases unmatched: 1. CDR1 and CDR2 (germline): MNHEY, SMNVEV (reference sequence). The CDR3 totals 15 residues. CDR3 sequence (DNA): TGTGCCAGCAGTTTAAGACTAGCGGGCTCCTACGAGCAGTACTTC. This codes for CASSLRLAGSYEQYF.